This T cell receptor beta chain was profiled in a study of response to subunit inactivated influenza vaccine. Each CDR3 protein is one row after TCRdb ran MiXCR on the RT-PCR reads. The data hold 650,000 to 800,000 distinct CDR3 sequences, with approximately 15% observed a single time. With respect to this clonotype: Antigen unknown.

The CDR3 is 15 residues long. CDR1 is DFQATT, CDR2 SNEGSKA, per germline (reference sequence). Trimming took 5 bases from V and 1 from J, leaving 16 bases between them. Overall study results and limits: The authors suggested that few new T cells are recruited per seasonal influenza vaccination.

Here the sequenced sample was PBMCs from blood, taken around two weeks before vaccination. The V and J genes are TRBV20-1 and TRBJ2-3, with D unresolved. This sequence originates from a man aged 50 to 59 who received an inactivated influenza vaccine. The CDR3 bases are TGCAGTGCTTGGTCTGCGGATTGGGGCACAGATACGCAGTATTTT. This gives the protein CSAWSADWGTDTQYF.